This T cell receptor (beta chain) was identified in a study of T-cell reconstitution after alpha-beta-depleted transplantation in children. Germline CDR1 is SGHRS and CDR2 is YFSETQ. The CDR3 is 18 residues long. V was pared by 0 bases and J by 0 bases, with 10 bases of the junction left unmatched. The authors prepared the TCRbeta library with unique molecular identifiers. TCRdb recomputed calls from the PCR reads with MiXCR, one row per CDR3 protein. The sample lists roughly 220,000 distinct CDR3 sequences, 9.7% seen once, with about 4.9% in the top ten. This clonotype was counted between two and nine times.

Sequencing was performed on PBMCs from the stem cell graft donor, taken from the stem cell graft. This sequence originates from a human donor who donated a stem cell graft to a child with SCID. This chain links TRBV5-1 with TRBJ2-3; 7 bases align to TRBD1. The CDR3 DNA follows: TGCGCCAGCAGCTTGGGATCAGCAGGGGGAATAAGCACAGATACGCAGTATTTT. The encoded protein is CASSLGSAGGISTDTQYF.